These 5 T cell receptor beta chains share one sample of origin, sequenced in a study of shared clonotypes between healthy human individuals. CD45RO-negative CD8 cells positively selected for CCR7 made up the naive population, which excluded terminally differentiated effector memory CD45RA+ cells. Profiled with immunoSEQ multiplex PCR; TCRdb holds only in-frame clones, not every one. The sample contains some 2.1 million clones, 85% to 95% of which appear only once. The source material was naive CD8+ T cells from PBMCs. These receptor sequences come from a man between 18 and 35 years old in good health. Some clones in this sample may be carry-over from other donors' samples.

V and J are TRBV19 and TRBJ2-6; weak D call: TRBD1 (5 bases). CDR1 LNHDA and CDR2 SQIVND come from the germline V gene (reference sequence). The CDR3 is 17 residues long. Trimming took 6 bases from V and 0 from J, leaving 15 bases between them. The CDR3 DNA follows: TGTGCCAGTAGGGGGCTTGTAGGGCCCTCTGGGGCCAACGTCCTGACTTTC. Translating it yields CASRGLVGPSGANVLTF.

The chain couples TRBV27 to TRBJ2-1, with 14 bases aligning to TRBD2. Trimming at V came to 5 bases and at J to 12 bases, leaving 9 bases not matched to a gene. The CDR3 is 15 amino acids. From germline, CDR1 is MNHEY and CDR2 SMNVEV (reference sequence). The CDR3 DNA follows: TGTGCCAGCAGTCCGCGGACTAGCGGGAGGAGTTGGCAGTTCTTC. It is translated as CASSPRTSGRSWQFF.

J is TRBJ2-6 and V is TRBV28; weak D call: TRBD2 (6 bases). V lost 3 bases and J lost 0, with 18 bases in between. Germline V gene sequence: CDR1 MDHEN, CDR2 SYDVKM. The CDR3 runs to 19 residues. In DNA, the CDR3 is TGTGCCAGCAGTTTTCCTCAGGCGGGAACCACCTCTGGGGCCAACGTCCTGACTTTC. Protein: CASSFPQAGTTSGANVLTF. The complete variable domain, with remaining parts taken from reference TRBV28 and TRBJ2-6, reads DVKVTQSSRYLVKRTGEKVFLECVQDMDHENMFWYRQDPGLGLRLIYFSYDVKMKEKGDIPEGYSVSREKKERFSLILESASTNQTSMYLCASSFPQAGTTSGANVLTFGAGSRLTVL.

This chain uses TRBV19 with TRBJ2-7; D unresolved. CDR1 is LNHDA and CDR2 is SQIVND in the germline V gene (reference sequence). V lost 10 bases and J lost 2, with 3 bases in between. The CDR3 has 9 amino acids. The CDR3 loop reads CATPYEQYF. In nucleotides, the CDR3 is TGTGCCACCCCCTACGAGCAGTACTTC.

V usage is TRBV18 and J usage is TRBJ2-1; D possibly matches TRBD1 or TRBD2 (5 bases each). Germline V lookup: CDR1 KGHSH, CDR2 LQKENI. The CDR3 consists of 15 residues. Trimming pared 5 bases from V and 0 bases from J, leaving 11 bases between. The CDR3, as DNA: TGTGCCAGCTCAGGGACGGCGAGCTCCTACAATGAGCAGTTCTTC. It yields the protein CASSGTASSYNEQFF. Looking up the rest from reference TRBV18 and TRBJ2-1 gives the full variable domain: NAGVMQNPRHLVRRRGQEARLRCSPMKGHSHVYWYRQLPEEGLKFMVYLQKENIIDESGMPKERFSAEFPKEGPSILRIQQVVRGDSAAYFCASSGTASSYNEQFFGPGTRLTVL.